This TCR beta chain was found in a study of T-cell reconstitution after alpha-beta-depleted transplantation in children. Overall study findings and caveats: About two months after transplant, alpha-beta T cells reportedly came from several hundred expanded graft clones. T-cell counts and diversity were attributed mostly to newly produced T cells one year after transplant. From surviving recipient T cells and thymic progenitors came the high day-60 TCRbeta diversity observed in some patients.

The germline CDR1 and CDR2 sequences are DFQATT and SNEGSKA (reference sequence). The CDR3 is made up of 11 amino acids. V shed 8 bases and J shed 5 bases, with 12 bases lying between them. Library preparation (for TCRbeta) was performed with unique molecular identifiers. TCRdb independently ran MiXCR on the PCR reads; one entry per CDR3 protein. The profile shows approximately 980,000 distinct CDR3 sequences, roughly 29% of them singletons. A remark on this clonotype: Its antigen is unidentified. Given the absence of the conserved phenylalanine or tryptophan at the CDR3 end, a read error is likely.

The sequencing here drew on PBMCs, mostly from graft donor cells, taken 360 days after TCRalphabeta/CD19-depleted stem cell transplant. The rearrangement links TRBV20-1 to TRBJ1-1; no clear D gene. The clonotype was recovered from a boy under two years old who had a stem cell transplant for SCID, so the T cells may come from the graft donor. The CDR3 sequence: CSFSSRTEAFV. The CDR3 DNA reads as TGCAGTTTTTCGTCCCGAACTGAAGCTTTCGTT.